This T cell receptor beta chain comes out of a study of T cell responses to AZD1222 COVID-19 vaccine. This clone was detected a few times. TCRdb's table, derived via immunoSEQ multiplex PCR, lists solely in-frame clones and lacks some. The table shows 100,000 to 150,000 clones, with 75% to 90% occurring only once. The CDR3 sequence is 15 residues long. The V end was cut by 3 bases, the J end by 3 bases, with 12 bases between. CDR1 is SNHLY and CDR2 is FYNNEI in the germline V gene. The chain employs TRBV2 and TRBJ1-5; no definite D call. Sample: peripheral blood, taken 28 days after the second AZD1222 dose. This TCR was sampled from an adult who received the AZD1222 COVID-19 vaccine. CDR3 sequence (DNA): TGTGCCAGCAGTGAGCAGGCAGTGACCAATCAGCCCCAGCATTTT. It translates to CASSEQAVTNQPQHF.